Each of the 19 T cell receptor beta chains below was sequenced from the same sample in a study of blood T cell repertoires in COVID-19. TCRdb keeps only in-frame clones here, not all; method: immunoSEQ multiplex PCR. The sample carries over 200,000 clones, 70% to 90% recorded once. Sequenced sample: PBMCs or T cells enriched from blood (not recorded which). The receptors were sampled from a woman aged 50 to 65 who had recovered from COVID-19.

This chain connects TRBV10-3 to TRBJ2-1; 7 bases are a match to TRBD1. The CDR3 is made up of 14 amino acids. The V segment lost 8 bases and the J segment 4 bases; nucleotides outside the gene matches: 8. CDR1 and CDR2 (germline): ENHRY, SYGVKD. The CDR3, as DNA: TGTGCCATCCGACAGGGTGGACATTACAATGAGCAGTTCTTC. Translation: CAIRQGGHYNEQFF.

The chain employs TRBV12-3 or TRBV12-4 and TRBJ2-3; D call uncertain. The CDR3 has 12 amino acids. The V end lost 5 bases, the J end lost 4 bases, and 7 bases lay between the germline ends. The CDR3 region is CASSHRADTQYF. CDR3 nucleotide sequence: TGTGCCAGCAGTCATCGGGCAGATACGCAGTATTTT.

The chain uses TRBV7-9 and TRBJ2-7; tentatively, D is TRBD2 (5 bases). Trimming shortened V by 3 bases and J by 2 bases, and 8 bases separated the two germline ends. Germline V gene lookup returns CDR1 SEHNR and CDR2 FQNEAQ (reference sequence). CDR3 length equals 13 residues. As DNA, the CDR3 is TGTGCCAGCAGCTTGAGCGGAGCCTACGAGCAGTACTTC. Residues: CASSLSGAYEQYF.

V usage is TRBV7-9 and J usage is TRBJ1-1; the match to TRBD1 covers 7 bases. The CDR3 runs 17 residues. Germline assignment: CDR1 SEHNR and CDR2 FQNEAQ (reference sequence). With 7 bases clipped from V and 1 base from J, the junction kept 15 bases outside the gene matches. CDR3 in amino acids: CASIPHRGGQANTEAFF. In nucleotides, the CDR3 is TGTGCCAGCATTCCACACAGGGGCGGACAGGCGAACACTGAAGCTTTCTTT.

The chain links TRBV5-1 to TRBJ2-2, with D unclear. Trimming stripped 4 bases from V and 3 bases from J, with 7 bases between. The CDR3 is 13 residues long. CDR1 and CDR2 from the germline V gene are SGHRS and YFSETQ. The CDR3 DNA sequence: TGCGCCAGCAGCCCGGTTGACACCGGGGAGCTGTTTTTT. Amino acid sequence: CASSPVDTGELFF. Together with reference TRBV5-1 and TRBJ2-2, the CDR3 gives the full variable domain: KAGVTQTPRYLIKTRGQQVTLSCSPISGHRSVSWYQQTPGQGLQFLFEYFSETQRNKGNFPGRFSGRQFSNSRSEMNVSTLELGDSALYLCASSPVDTGELFFGEGSRLTVL.

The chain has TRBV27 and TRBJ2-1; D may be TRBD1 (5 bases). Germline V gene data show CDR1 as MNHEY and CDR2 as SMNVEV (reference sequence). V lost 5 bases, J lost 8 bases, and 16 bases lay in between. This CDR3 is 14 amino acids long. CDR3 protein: CASSVNWGLDEQFF. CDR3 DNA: TGTGCCAGCAGTGTGAACTGGGGCTTGGATGAGCAGTTCTTC.

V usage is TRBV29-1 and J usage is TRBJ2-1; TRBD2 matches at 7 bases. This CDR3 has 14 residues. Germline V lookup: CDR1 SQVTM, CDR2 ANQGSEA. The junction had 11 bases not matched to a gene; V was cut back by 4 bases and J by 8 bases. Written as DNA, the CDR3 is TGCAGCGTTGTAGGTGGGAGGGCCGTTGATGAGCAGTTCTTC. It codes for CSVVGGRAVDEQFF.

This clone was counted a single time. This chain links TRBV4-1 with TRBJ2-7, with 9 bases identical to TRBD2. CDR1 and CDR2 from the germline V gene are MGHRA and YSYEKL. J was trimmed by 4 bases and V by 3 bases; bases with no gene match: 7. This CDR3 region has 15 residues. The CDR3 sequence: CASSHNMGLAYEQYF. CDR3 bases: TGCGCCAGCAGCCATAACATGGGACTAGCATACGAGCAGTACTTC.

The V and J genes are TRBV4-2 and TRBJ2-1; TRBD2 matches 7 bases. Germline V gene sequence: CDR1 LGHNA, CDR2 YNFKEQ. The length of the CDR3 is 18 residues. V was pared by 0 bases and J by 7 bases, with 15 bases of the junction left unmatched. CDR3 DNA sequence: TGTGCCAGCAGCCAAGAGGGCGTATGGGGGGAGGGCCTTAATGAGCAGTTCTTC. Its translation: CASSQEGVWGEGLNEQFF.

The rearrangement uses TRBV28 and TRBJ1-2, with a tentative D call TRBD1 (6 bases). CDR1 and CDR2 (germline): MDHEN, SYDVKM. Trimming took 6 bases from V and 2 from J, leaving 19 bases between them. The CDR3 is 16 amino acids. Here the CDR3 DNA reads TGTGCCAGCAGGTACACCCCACCGACAGGAAACTATGGCTACACCTTC. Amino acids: CASRYTPPTGNYGYTF.

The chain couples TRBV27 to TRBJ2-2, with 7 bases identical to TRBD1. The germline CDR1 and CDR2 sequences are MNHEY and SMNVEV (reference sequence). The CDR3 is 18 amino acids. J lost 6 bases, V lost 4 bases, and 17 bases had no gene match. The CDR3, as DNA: TGTGCCAGCAGTTCGAGACAGGGATCGATACCGGACCCCGGGGAGCTGTTTTTT. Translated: CASSSRQGSIPDPGELFF.

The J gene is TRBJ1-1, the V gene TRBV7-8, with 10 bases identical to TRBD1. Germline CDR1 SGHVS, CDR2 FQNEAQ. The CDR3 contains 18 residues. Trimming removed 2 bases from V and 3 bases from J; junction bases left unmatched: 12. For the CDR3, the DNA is TGTGCCAGCAGCTTAAAAAAGGGTCCGGGACAGGGGCACACTGAAGCTTTCTTT. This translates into CASSLKKGPGQGHTEAFF.

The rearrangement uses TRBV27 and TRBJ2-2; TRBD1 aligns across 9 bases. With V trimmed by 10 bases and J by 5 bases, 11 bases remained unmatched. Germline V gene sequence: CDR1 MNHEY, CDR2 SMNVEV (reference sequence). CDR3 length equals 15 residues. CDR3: CATKYRGLSTGELFF. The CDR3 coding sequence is TGTGCCACCAAATACAGGGGGCTTTCGACCGGGGAGCTGTTTTTT.

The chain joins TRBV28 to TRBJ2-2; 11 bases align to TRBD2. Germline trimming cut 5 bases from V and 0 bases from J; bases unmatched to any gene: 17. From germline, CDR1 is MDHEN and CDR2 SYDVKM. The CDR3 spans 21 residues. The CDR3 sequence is CASSLSVLAGGPSANTGELFF. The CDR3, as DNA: TGTGCCAGCAGTCTGTCCGTCCTAGCGGGAGGACCCTCCGCGAACACCGGGGAGCTGTTTTTT.

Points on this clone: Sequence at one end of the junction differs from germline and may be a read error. The CDR3 sequence: CASSLDGRGDEQYF. The CDR3 DNA reads TGTGCTAGCAGCTTAGACGGGAGAGGGGACGAGCAGTACTTC. V and J are TRBV7-7 and TRBJ2-7, with TRBD2 as a possible D gene (6 bases). This CDR3 has 14 residues. Germline V lookup: CDR1 SSHAT, CDR2 FNYEAQ (reference sequence).

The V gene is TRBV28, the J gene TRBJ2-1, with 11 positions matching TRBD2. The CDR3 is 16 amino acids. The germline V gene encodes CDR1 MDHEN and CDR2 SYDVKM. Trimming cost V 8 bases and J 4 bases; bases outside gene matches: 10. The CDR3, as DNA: TGTGCCAGCCTCACTTTTAGCGGGAGGGTATACAATGAGCAGTTCTTC. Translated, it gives CASLTFSGRVYNEQFF.

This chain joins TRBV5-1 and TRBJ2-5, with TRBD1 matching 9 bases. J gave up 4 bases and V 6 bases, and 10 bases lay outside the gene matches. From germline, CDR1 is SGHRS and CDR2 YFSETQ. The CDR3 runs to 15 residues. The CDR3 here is CASTQQGGQGETQYF. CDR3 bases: TGCGCCAGCACACAGCAGGGGGGACAGGGAGAGACCCAGTACTTC.

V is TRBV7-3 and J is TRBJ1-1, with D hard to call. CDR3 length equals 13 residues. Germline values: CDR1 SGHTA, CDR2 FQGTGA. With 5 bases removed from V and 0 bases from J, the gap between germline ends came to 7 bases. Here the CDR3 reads CASSQKLNTEAFF. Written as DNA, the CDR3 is TGTGCCAGCAGCCAGAAGTTGAACACTGAAGCTTTCTTT.

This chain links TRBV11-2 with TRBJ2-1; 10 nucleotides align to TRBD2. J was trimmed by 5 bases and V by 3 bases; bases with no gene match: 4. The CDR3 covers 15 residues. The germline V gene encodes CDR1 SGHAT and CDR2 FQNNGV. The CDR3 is CASSFMGLANNEQFF. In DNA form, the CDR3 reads TGTGCCAGCAGCTTTATGGGACTAGCGAACAATGAGCAGTTCTTC.